The 11 T cell receptor beta chains reported below all come from one sample, sequenced in a study of blood T cell repertoires in COVID-19. The assay was immunoSEQ multiplex PCR, and TCRdb's table has in-frame clones only and misses some. The profile covers fewer than 250,000 clones, with 80% to 90% appearing a single time and over 7% taken by the ten largest. Sequencing used PBMCs or T cells enriched from blood (not recorded which). The receptors derive from a young woman who had recovered from COVID-19.

The gene calls are TRBV5-1 and TRBJ1-1; a weak D match, TRBD1 (6 bases). The CDR3 runs to 13 residues. Germline CDR1 is SGHRS and CDR2 is YFSETQ. Trimming pared 3 bases from V and 1 base from J, leaving 7 bases between. CDR3 nucleotides: TGCGCCAGCAGCTCGACAGGGAACACTGAAGCTTTCTTT. Translating gives CASSSTGNTEAFF. The whole variable domain, remainder taken from reference TRBV5-1 and TRBJ1-1, is KAGVTQTPRYLIKTRGQQVTLSCSPISGHRSVSWYQQTPGQGLQFLFEYFSETQRNKGNFPGRFSGRQFSNSRSEMNVSTLELGDSALYLCASSSTGNTEAFFGQGTRLTVV.

V and J are TRBV6-5 and TRBJ2-3; maybe TRBD1 (6 bases). Germline values: CDR1 MNHEY, CDR2 SVGAGI. The V gene lost 3 bases and the J gene lost 0 bases, with 10 bases spanning the gap. The CDR3 length is 15 residues. The CDR3 nucleotides are TGTGCCAGCAGTTATATGGACAGAAGCACAGATACGCAGTATTTT. Translated, it gives CASSYMDRSTDTQYF.

The J gene is TRBJ1-2, the V gene TRBV6-5; 7 bases are a match to TRBD1. V lost 2 bases to trimming and J lost 4 bases; unmatched junction nucleotides: 7. This CDR3 region has 15 residues. From germline, CDR1 is MNHEY and CDR2 SVGAGI. The CDR3 reads CASSYTWDSLYGYTF. The DNA of the CDR3 is TGTGCCAGCAGTTACACCTGGGACAGCCTCTATGGCTACACCTTC.

The rearrangement uses TRBV7-9 and TRBJ2-5; D not resolved. With 6 bases removed from V and 10 bases from J, the gap between germline ends came to 18 bases. This CDR3 has 13 residues. Germline V gene sequence: CDR1 SEHNR, CDR2 FQNEAQ (reference sequence). The CDR3 region has the DNA TGTGCCAGCAGTTTGCACGTAGGAAGGAGCCAGTACTTC. Encoded protein: CASSLHVGRSQYF.

This chain links TRBV12-3 or TRBV12-4 with TRBJ1-1; D is ambiguous. This CDR3 region has 11 residues. Trimming pared 8 bases from V and 8 bases from J, leaving 12 bases between. CDR3 sequence: CASQFGAEAFF. CDR3 DNA sequence: TGTGCCAGCCAGTTTGGAGCGGAAGCTTTCTTT.

V gene TRBV3-1 (or the pseudogene TRBV3-2) combines with J gene TRBJ1-6; a possible D gene is TRBD1 (5 bases). V gave up 4 bases and J gave up 3 bases, with 13 bases separating them. From germline, CDR1 is LGHDT and CDR2 YNNKEL (reference sequence). The CDR3 has 16 residues. The CDR3 bases are TGTGCCAGCAGCCTACGCGGCGGGGGCTATAATTCACCCCTCCACTTT. Amino acids: CASSLRGGGYNSPLHF.

The count of this clone is one. V is TRBV19 and J is TRBJ2-7, with TRBD1 matching over 11 bases. Unmatched junction bases numbered 8, after V lost 7 bases and J lost 3 bases. The CDR3 contains 15 residues. Germline V gene lookup returns CDR1 LNHDA and CDR2 SQIVND (reference sequence). The CDR3 is CASNPGGTGGYEQYF. The CDR3, as DNA: TGTGCCAGTAACCCCGGTGGGACAGGGGGCTACGAGCAGTACTTC.

V usage is TRBV10-2 and J usage is TRBJ1-1; 9 bases agree with TRBD1. This CDR3 spans 16 amino acids. CDR1 WSHSY and CDR2 SAAADI come from the germline V gene. The trim removed 9 bases at V and 1 base at J, leaving 12 bases unmatched. The CDR3 loop is CASTGTGTLTNTEAFF. CDR3 DNA: TGCGCCAGTACCGGGACAGGGACTTTGACGAACACTGAAGCTTTCTTT.

This rearrangement joins TRBV5-4 to TRBJ2-7, with 7 bases that match TRBD1. Per germline, CDR1 SGHNT and CDR2 YYREEE (reference sequence). V gave up 4 bases and J gave up 4 bases; unmatched junction bases: 11. CDR3 length equals 15 residues. CDR3 loop: CASSKRTGAEYEQYF. The CDR3 DNA reads as TGTGCCAGCAGCAAACGTACAGGGGCCGAATACGAGCAGTACTTC.

The chain carries TRBV9 and TRBJ2-3; tentative D call: TRBD2 (7 bases). The CDR3 length is 16 residues. Germline V gene lookup returns CDR1 SGDLS and CDR2 YYNGEE. The ends were cut back, 1 base at V and 5 bases at J, with 17 bases in the middle. The CDR3 DNA reads TGTGCCAGCAGCGTATACGAGGGGGGGCCCGGAGATACGCAGTATTTT. Protein product: CASSVYEGGPGDTQYF.

This rearrangement joins TRBV28 to TRBJ1-4; no clear D gene. This CDR3 spans 13 amino acids. Trimming shortened V by 4 bases and J by 2 bases, and 5 bases separated the two germline ends. Germline values: CDR1 MDHEN, CDR2 SYDVKM. The CDR3 sequence is CASSWQTNEKLFF. In DNA form, the CDR3 reads TGTGCCAGCAGTTGGCAGACTAATGAAAAACTGTTTTTT.